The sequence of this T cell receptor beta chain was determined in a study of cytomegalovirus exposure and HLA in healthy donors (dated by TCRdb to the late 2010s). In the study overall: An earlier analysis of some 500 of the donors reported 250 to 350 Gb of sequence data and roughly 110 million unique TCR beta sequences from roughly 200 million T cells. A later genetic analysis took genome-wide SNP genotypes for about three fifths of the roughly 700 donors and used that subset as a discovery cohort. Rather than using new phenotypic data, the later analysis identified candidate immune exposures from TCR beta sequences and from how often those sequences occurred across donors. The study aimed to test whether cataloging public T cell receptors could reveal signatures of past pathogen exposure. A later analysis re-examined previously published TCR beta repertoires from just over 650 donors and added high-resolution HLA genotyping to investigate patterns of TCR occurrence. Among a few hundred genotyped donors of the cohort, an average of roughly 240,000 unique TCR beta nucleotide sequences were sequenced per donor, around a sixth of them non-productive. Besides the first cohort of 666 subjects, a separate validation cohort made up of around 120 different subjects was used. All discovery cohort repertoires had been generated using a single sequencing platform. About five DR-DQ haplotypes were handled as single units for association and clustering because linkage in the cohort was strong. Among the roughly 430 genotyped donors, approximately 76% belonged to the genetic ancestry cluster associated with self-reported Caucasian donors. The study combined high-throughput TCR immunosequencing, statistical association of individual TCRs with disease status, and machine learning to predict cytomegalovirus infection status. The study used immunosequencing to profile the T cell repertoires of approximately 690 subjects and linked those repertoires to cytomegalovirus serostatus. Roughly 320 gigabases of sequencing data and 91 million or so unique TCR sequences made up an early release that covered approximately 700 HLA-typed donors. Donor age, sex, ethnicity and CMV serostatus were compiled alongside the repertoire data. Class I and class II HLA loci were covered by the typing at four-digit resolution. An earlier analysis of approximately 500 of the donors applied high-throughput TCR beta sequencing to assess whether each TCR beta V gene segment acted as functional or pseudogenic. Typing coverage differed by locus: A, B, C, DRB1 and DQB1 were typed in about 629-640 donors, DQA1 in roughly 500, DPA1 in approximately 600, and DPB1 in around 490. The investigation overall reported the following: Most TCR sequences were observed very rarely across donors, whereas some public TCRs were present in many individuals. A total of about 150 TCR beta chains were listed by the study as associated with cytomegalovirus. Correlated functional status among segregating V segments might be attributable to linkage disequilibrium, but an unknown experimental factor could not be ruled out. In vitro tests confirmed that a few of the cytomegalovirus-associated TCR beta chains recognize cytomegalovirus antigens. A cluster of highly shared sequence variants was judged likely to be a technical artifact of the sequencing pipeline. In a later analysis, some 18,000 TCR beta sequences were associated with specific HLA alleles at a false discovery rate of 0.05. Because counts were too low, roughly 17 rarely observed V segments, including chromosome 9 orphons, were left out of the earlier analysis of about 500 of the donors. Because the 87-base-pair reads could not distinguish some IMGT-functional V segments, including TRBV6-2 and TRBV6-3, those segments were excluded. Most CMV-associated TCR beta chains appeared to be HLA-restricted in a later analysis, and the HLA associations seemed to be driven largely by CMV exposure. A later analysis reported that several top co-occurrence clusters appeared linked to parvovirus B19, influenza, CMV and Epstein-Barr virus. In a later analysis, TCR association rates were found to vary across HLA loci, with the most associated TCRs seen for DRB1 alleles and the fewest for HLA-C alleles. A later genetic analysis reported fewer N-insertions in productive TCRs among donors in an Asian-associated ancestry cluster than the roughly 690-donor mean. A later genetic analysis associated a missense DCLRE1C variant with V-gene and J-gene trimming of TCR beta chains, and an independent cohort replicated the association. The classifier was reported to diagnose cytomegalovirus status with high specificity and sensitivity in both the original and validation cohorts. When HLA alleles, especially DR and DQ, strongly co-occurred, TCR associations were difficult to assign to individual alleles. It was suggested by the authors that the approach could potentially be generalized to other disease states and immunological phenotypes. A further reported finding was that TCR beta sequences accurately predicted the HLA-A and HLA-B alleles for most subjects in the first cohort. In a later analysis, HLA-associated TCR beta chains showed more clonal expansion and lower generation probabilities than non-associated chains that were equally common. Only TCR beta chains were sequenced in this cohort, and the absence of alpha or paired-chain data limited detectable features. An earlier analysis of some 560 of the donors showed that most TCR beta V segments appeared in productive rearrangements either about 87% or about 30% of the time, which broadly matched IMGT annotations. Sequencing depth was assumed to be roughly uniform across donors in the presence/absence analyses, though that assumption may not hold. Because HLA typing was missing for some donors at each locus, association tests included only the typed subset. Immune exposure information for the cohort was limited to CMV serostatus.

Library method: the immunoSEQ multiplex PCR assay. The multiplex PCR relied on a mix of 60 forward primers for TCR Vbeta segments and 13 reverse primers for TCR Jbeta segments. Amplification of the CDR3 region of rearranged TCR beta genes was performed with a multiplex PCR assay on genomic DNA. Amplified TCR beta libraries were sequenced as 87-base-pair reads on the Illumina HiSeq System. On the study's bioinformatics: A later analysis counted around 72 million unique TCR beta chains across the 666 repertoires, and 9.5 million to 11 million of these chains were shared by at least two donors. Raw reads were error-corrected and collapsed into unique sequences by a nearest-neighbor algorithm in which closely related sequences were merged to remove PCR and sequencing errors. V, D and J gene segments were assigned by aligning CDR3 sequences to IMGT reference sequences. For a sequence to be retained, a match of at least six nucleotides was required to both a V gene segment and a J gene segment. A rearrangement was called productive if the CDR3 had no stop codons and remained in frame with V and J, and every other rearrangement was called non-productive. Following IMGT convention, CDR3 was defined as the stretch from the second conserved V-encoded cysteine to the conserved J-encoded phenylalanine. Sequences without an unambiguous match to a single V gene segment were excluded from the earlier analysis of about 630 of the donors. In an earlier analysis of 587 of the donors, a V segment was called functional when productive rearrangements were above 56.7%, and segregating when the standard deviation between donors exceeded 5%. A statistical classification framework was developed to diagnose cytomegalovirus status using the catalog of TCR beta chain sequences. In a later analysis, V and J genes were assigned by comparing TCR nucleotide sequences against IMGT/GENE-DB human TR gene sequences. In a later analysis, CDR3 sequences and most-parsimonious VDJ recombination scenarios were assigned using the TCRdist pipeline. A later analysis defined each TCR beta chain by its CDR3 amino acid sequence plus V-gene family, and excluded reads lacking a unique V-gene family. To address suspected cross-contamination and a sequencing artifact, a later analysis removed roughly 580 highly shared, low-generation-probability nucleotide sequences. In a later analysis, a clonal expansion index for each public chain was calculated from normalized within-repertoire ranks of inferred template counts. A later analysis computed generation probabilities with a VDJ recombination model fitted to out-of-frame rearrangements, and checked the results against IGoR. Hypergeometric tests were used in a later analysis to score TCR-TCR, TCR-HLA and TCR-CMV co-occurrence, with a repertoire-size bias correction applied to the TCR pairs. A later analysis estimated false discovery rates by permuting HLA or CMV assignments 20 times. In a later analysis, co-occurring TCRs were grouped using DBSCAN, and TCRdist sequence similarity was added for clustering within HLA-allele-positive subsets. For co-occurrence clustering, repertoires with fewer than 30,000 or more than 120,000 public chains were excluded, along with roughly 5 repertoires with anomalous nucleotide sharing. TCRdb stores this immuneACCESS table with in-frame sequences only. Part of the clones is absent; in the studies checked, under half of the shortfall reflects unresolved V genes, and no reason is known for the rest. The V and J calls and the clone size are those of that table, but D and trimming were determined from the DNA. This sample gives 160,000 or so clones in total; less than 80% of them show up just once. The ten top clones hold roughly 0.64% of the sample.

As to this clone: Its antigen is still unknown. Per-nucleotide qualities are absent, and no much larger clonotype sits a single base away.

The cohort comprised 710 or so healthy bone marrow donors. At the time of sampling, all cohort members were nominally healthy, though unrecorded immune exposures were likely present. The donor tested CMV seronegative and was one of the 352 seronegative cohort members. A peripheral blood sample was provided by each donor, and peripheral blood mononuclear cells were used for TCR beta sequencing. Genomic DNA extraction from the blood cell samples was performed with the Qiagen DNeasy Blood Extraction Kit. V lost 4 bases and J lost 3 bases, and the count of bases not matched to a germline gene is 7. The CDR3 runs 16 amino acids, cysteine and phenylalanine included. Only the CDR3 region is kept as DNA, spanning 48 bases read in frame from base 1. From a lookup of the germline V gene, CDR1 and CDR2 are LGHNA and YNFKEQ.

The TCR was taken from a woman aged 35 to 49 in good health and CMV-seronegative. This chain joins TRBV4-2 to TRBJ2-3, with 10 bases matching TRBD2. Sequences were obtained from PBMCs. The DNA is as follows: TGTGCCAGCAGCCGCTTACTAGCGGGAAGGACAGATACGCAGTATTTT. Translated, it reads CASSRLLAGRTDTQYF.